These T cell receptor beta chains were read from a single sample in a study of T cell clones after liver transplantation. The table came from immunoSEQ multiplex PCR; TCRdb's copy has only in-frame clones and leaves some out. Among 85,000 to 110,000 clones listed, about 88% were seen once. Sample: CD4+ T cells from blood, taken approximately 43 months after liver transplant. These receptors came from a human patient who received a liver transplant. Part of the T cells may come from the graft donor. Each CDR3 is given with its conserved first and last residue. Clone sizes are given selectively: once, few, many, or a class where the clone is expanded.

>TRBV29-1|.
CSVIRGEQAEAFF
>TRBV6-1|.
CATVLPGPRNEQFF
>TRBV5-4|.
CASSSPRSSYEQYF
>TRBV4-1|.
CASSQVSGVFRSGNTEAFF
>TRBV6-1|.
CASSTGRAYEQYF
>TRBV5-1|.
CASSFQGEYTEAFF
>TRBV5-4|.
CASSWGLAGTDTQYF
>TRBV6-5|.
CASSQGALEKLFF
>TRBV5-4|.
CASRPGGAPYNEQFF
>TRBV6-1|.
CASSDRGQANYGYTF
>TRBV10-1|.
CASSRPGLDEQYF
>TRBV11-1|.
CASSFQGDTEAFF
>TRBV6-5|.
CASSYSDRDTEAFF
>TRBV5-4|.
CASKAFNEQFF
>TRBV10-1|.
CASSDGLGEKLFF
>TRBV20-1|.
CSAGRSYEQYF
>TRBV6-5|many
CASSHRMTEAFF
>TRBV11-2|.
CASSLGGSAKTQYF
>TRBV29-1|.
CSAGLAGVAIEQFF
>TRBV7-8|.
CATGGYEQYF
>TRBV10-2|.
CASNQNTGELFF
>TRBV19|.
CASSMGRTEAFF
>TRBV19|.
CASTQPGGPGQPQHF
>TRBV27|.
CASSLSLRDSFFYGYTF
>TRBV6-5|.
CATRGRLAGGDEQFF
>TRBV7-2|.
CASSSDGLAGSSYNEQFF
>TRBV11-2|.
CASSFSGSGNTIYF
>TRBV7-9|.
CASSVRDRGREKLFF
>TRBV27|.
CASSYLLAGSYNEQFF
>TRBV5-1|.
CASSLVKPSTDTQYF
>TRBV7-3|.
CASSLIMSGELFF
>TRBV25-1|few
CASSASRVSYNSPLHF
>TRBV14|.
CASSQRVEQYF
>TRBV7-8|.
CASSSINGEQYF
>TRBV7-9|many
CASSLKNEQYF
>TRBV7-6|.
CASSLVGAATDTQYF
>TRBV7-2|.
CASSLTQGAGTDTQYF
>TRBV11-1|.
CASSLQGTTEAFF
>TRBV19|.
CASSIDGGGTNYGYTF
>TRBV6-5|.
CASRSPLLDYEQYF
>TRBV29-1|.
CSVERDPSTEAFF
>TRBV5-4|.
CASSRLTGSNSPLHF
>TRBV14|.
CASSLLMNTEAFF
>TRBV7-2|.
CASSTGLAVYEQYF
>TRBV27|few
CASQPVSYNEQFF
>TRBV5-1|.
CASSSTGTSVNGELFF
>TRBV20-1|.
CSAKGPNEQYF
>TRBV6-1|.
CASSEKLWAGGNTIYF
>TRBV2|.
CASSVLAGGQETQYF
>TRBV15|.
CATSTPGPDRGRGTGELFF
>TRBV27|.
CASSLGQGGSTDTQYF
>TRBV30|few
CAWSVGGGPSSTDTQYF
>TRBV19|.
CASTPDAVSGANVLTF
>TRBV7-3|once
CASSLSRAGQGEQFF
>TRBV7-2|many
CASSLHMTDYEQYF
>TRBV27|.
CASTRTSSGVKGDEQFF
>TRBV25-1|.
CASSERGSSDTQYF
>TRBV7-2|.
CASSLRGPGELFF
>TRBV7-9|few
CASSPTRGWNTEAFF